Shown below are 31 T cell receptor beta chains from a single sample sequenced in a study of cytomegalovirus exposure and HLA in healthy donors. Amplification used 60 Vbeta primers and 13 Jbeta primers. Repertoires were generated with immunoSEQ multiplex PCR, while TCRdb's copy carries only in-frame clones and drops some. Among approximately 110,000 clones listed, roughly 83% were seen once. The sample was PBMCs. These receptors were obtained from a woman between 18 and 29 years old in good health and CMV-seropositive.

The gene calls are TRBV5-1 and TRBJ2-2; 9 bases line up with TRBD2. With 2 bases clipped from V and 4 bases from J, the junction kept 6 bases outside the gene matches. The CDR3 is 16 residues long. From germline, CDR1 is SGHRS and CDR2 YFSETQ. In DNA form, the CDR3 reads TGCGCCAGCAGCTTCGGCGGGAGGGCCGTCACCGGGGAGCTGTTTTTT. It is translated as CASSFGGRAVTGELFF.

The chain has TRBV5-1 and TRBJ2-5, with a possible D match to TRBD1 (7 bases). Trimming removed 3 bases from V and 1 base from J, with 13 bases in between. The CDR3 sequence is 15 residues long. Per germline, CDR1 SGHRS and CDR2 YFSETQ. CDR3 coding DNA: TGCGCCAGCAGCTGGACTACAGGGGTCCAAGAGACCCAGTACTTC. Translating it yields CASSWTTGVQETQYF.

V and J are TRBV6-5 and TRBJ1-2; 8 bases map to TRBD1. The CDR3 runs to 14 residues. The V segment lost 1 base and the J segment 6 bases; nucleotides outside the gene matches: 4. Looked up from germline, CDR1 is MNHEY and CDR2 is SVGAGI. Here the CDR3 reads CASSYFGTGNGYTF. CDR3 in DNA: TGTGCCAGCAGTTACTTCGGGACAGGAAATGGCTACACCTTC.

This clone showed up just a few times. A junction end diverges from the germline sequence, so it may reflect a read error. The chain joins TRBV13 to TRBJ2-7; TRBD2 matches 12 bases. This CDR3 is 15 amino acids long. Germline CDR1 PRHDT, CDR2 FYEKMQ (reference sequence). The CDR3 DNA reads as TGTGCCAGCAGCTGGGGGACTAGCGGGTCCTCCGAGCAGTACTTC. Translating gives CASSWGTSGSSEQYF.

The V gene is TRBV6-1, the J gene TRBJ2-1; D uncertain. Germline CDR1 is MNHNS and CDR2 is SASEGT. Trimming cost V 2 bases and J 8 bases, with 7 bases left between them. This CDR3 is built from 12 residues. The CDR3 DNA reads TGTGCCAGCAGTGAATCAAGCTATGAGCAGTTCTTC. Translated, it gives CASSESSYEQFF.

The table lists this clone with a few counts. The chain couples TRBV5-1 to TRBJ2-7; 14 bases are shared with TRBD2. With V trimmed by 5 bases and J by 6 bases, 7 bases remained unmatched. Germline V gene lookup returns CDR1 SGHRS and CDR2 YFSETQ. The CDR3 loop spans 15 amino acids. This chain's CDR3 is CASRQRLAGGGEQYF. As DNA, the CDR3 is TGCGCCAGCAGACAACGACTAGCGGGAGGGGGCGAGCAGTACTTC. The full variable domain, in which reference TRBV5-1 and TRBJ2-7 provide the parts outside the CDR3, is KAGVTQTPRYLIKTRGQQVTLSCSPISGHRSVSWYQQTPGQGLQFLFEYFSETQRNKGNFPGRFSGRQFSNSRSEMNVSTLELGDSALYLCASRQRLAGGGEQYFGPGTRLTVT.

J is TRBJ1-5 and V is TRBV28, with 8 bases matching TRBD1. The CDR3 consists of 16 residues. The germline CDR1 and CDR2 sequences are MDHEN and SYDVKM. J gave up 6 bases and V 3 bases, and 10 bases lay outside the gene matches. The CDR3 is CASSFTGQGGSQPQHF. Here the CDR3 DNA reads TGTGCCAGCAGTTTTACCGGACAGGGAGGGAGTCAGCCCCAGCATTTT.

This clone was seen only a few times. The V call is TRBV4-1, the J call TRBJ2-2, with 12 bases that match TRBD2. This CDR3 spans 17 amino acids. From germline, CDR1 is MGHRA and CDR2 YSYEKL. V gave up 0 bases and J gave up 4 bases; unmatched junction bases: 3. The CDR3 reads CASSQDPTSGGTGELFF. The CDR3 nucleotides read TGCGCCAGCAGCCAAGATCCGACTAGCGGGGGCACCGGGGAGCTGTTTTTT.

This clone has just a few counts. V usage is TRBV6-1 and J usage is TRBJ2-7, with D possibly matching TRBD1 (6 bases). Germline CDR1 reads MNHNS; CDR2 reads SASEGT. The CDR3 covers 15 residues. The V end was cut by 2 bases, the J end by 0 bases, with 11 bases between. The CDR3 here is CASSEPAGDSYEQYF. The CDR3 DNA follows: TGTGCCAGCAGTGAACCGGCAGGGGACTCCTACGAGCAGTACTTC.

The genes are TRBV6-1 and TRBJ2-1; unclear D gene. V was pared by 3 bases and J by 3 bases, with 9 bases between. Germline CDR1 and CDR2: MNHNS and SASEGT. The CDR3 has 14 residues. The CDR3 DNA sequence: TGTGCCAGCAGTGAGCGGCAGAACTACAATGAGCAGTTCTTC. Protein product: CASSERQNYNEQFF.

This clone occurred once. This sequence joins TRBV23-1 and TRBJ2-1; 16 bases line up with TRBD2. TRBV23-1 is sorted into the ORF group, with uncertain function. The CDR3 is 18 residues long. Germline trimming cut 6 bases from V and 7 bases from J; bases unmatched to any gene: 12. The CDR3 protein is CASSPGLAGGPSENEQFF. DNA of the CDR3: TGCGCCAGCAGCCCGGGACTAGCGGGAGGGCCCAGTGAGAATGAGCAGTTCTTC.

The chain has TRBV19 and TRBJ2-3; D ambiguous. Germline lookup yields CDR1 LNHDA and CDR2 SQIVND (reference sequence). This CDR3 has 14 residues. Trimming cost V 1 base and J 6 bases, with 11 bases left between them. CDR3 coding DNA: TGTGCCAGTAGTATAGGTCTGCTTGCGGATACGCAGTATTTT. This encodes CASSIGLLADTQYF.

The CDR3 loop is CASSQGSPKNIQYF. The CDR3 bases are TGCGCCAGCAGTCAGGGTAGCCCCAAAAACATTCAGTACTTC. The genes are TRBV10-1 and TRBJ2-4, with D tentatively TRBD1 (5 bases). CDR1 and CDR2 from the germline V gene are WNHNN and SYGVQD (reference sequence). This CDR3 has 14 residues. Between the trimmed V and J ends, which lost 5 bases and 2 bases, there was a span of 10 bases.

The V call is TRBV2, the J call TRBJ2-6, with a possible D match to TRBD2 (5 bases). The V end lost 5 bases, the J end lost 1 base, and 18 bases lay between the germline ends. The CDR3 spans 18 residues. Germline CDR1 SNHLY, CDR2 FYNNEI. The CDR3: CASSWRPRDRSGANVLTF. CDR3 in DNA: TGTGCCAGCAGTTGGCGACCCCGGGATCGGTCTGGGGCCAACGTCCTGACTTTC.

The chain employs TRBV11-2 and TRBJ2-7; 7 nucleotides match TRBD1. CDR3 length: 14 amino acids. Germline CDR1 and CDR2: SGHAT and FQNNGV. Trimming removed 6 bases from V and 9 bases from J; junction bases left unmatched: 14. The CDR3 reads CASSSIQGKYLQYF. The CDR3 region has the DNA TGTGCCAGCAGTTCAATACAGGGGAAGTACTTGCAGTACTTC.

This clone was seen a few times. CDR3 residues: CASSELGLGTDTQYF. DNA of the CDR3: TGCGCCAGCAGTGAGTTGGGACTCGGTACAGATACGCAGTATTTT. The chain carries TRBV10-1 and TRBJ2-3, with D perhaps matching TRBD2 (6 bases). CDR1 and CDR2 from the germline V gene are WNHNN and SYGVQD (reference sequence). Trimming pared 1 base from V and 3 bases from J, leaving 11 bases between. CDR3 length equals 15 residues.

V gene TRBV15 combines with J gene TRBJ2-3; 7 bases agree with TRBD1. The CDR3 has 16 amino acids. Germline V CDR1 and CDR2: LNHNV, YYDKDF (reference sequence). V shed 5 bases and J 4 bases; nucleotides not matched to a gene: 12. The CDR3 reads CATSSQTGEVPDTQYF. For the CDR3, the DNA is TGTGCCACCAGCTCACAAACAGGGGAAGTTCCAGATACGCAGTATTTT.

About this clone: Germline is not matched at one junction end, which may reflect a read error. The chain has TRBV7-7 and TRBJ2-1, with D tentatively TRBD1 or TRBD2 (5 bases each). Germline-derived CDR1 and CDR2 are SSHAT and FNYEAQ (reference sequence). The CDR3 is 14 amino acids. The CDR3 sequence: CASSLAFREGTQFF. DNA for the CDR3: TGTGCTAGCAGCTTAGCGTTCAGGGAAGGTACCCAGTTCTTC.

This sequence joins TRBV4-2 and TRBJ2-7; possibly TRBD2 for D (7 bases). V lost 8 bases, J lost 6 bases, and 17 bases lay in between. The CDR3 has 13 amino acids. Germline V CDR1 and CDR2: LGHNA, YNFKEQ. This chain's CDR3 is CASGSLRGGEQYF. CDR3 coding DNA: TGTGCCAGCGGCAGCCTAAGGGGGGGCGAGCAGTACTTC.

The rearrangement links TRBV25-1 to TRBJ1-2; TRBD1 matches at 7 bases. Germline V gene lookup returns CDR1 MGHDK and CDR2 SYGVNS. The V segment lost 6 bases and the J segment 8 bases; nucleotides outside the gene matches: 12. The CDR3 length is 14 residues. CDR3 nucleotides: TGTGCCAGCAGCCCCCCGATGACAGGGAGGGGCTACACCTTC. This sequence encodes CASSPPMTGRGYTF.

The chain uses TRBV16 and TRBJ2-1; 8 bases are a match to TRBD2. The J segment lost 9 bases and the V segment lost 0 bases, leaving 10 bases of the junction unmatched. Germline V gene sequence: CDR1 KGHSY, CDR2 FQNENV. The CDR3 is 16 residues long. DNA of the CDR3: TGTGCCAGCAGCCAATCCTCCGGGACTAGACTTCGTGAGCAGTTCTTC. It translates to CASSQSSGTRLREQFF. The complete variable domain, with remaining parts taken from reference TRBV16 and TRBJ2-1, reads GEEVAQTPKHLVRGEGQKAKLYCAPIKGHSYVFWYQQVLKNEFKFLISFQNENVFDETGMPKERFSAKCLPNSPCSLEIQATKLEDSAVYFCASSQSSGTRLREQFFGPGTRLTVL.

CDR3 loop: CAIGLADPTDTQYF. CDR3 coding DNA: TGTGCCATCGGACTAGCGGACCCTACAGATACGCAGTATTTT. The V call is TRBV10-3, the J call TRBJ2-3; 10 bases match TRBD2. The junction had 5 bases not matched to a gene; V was cut back by 8 bases and J by 3 bases. Germline values: CDR1 ENHRY, CDR2 SYGVKD. The CDR3 spans 14 residues.

The sample holds one count of this clone. DNA for the CDR3: TGTGCCAGCAGTCCGCCCGGGACAGGGGGTAATCAGCCCCAGCATTTT. Protein: CASSPPGTGGNQPQHF. The rearrangement uses TRBV28 and TRBJ1-5, with TRBD1 matching over 11 bases. The CDR3 runs to 16 residues. Germline lookup yields CDR1 MDHEN and CDR2 SYDVKM. Trimming at V came to 5 bases and at J to 4 bases, leaving 7 bases not matched to a gene.

The chain combines TRBV5-1 with TRBJ2-7, with 10 bases identical to TRBD1. With V trimmed by 0 bases and J by 4 bases, 4 bases remained unmatched. This CDR3 spans 15 amino acids. Looked up from germline, CDR1 is SGHRS and CDR2 is YFSETQ. The CDR3, as DNA: TGCGCCAGCAGCTTGGTGGACAGGGGGTCATACGAGCAGTACTTC. It is translated as CASSLVDRGSYEQYF.

This chain joins TRBV19 and TRBJ2-1; 9 bases match TRBD2. CDR3 size: 15 residues. Trimming removed 1 base from V and 6 bases from J; junction bases left unmatched: 4. CDR1 and CDR2 (germline): LNHDA, SQIVND (reference sequence). The DNA for the CDR3 is TGTGCCAGTAGTATAGGAGTAGCGGGAGTCAATGAGCAGTTCTTC. Protein product: CASSIGVAGVNEQFF.

This clone has just one count. The gene calls are TRBV10-3 and TRBJ2-5, with 9 nucleotides matching TRBD1. CDR1 is ENHRY and CDR2 is SYGVKD in the germline V gene. Trimming at V came to 6 bases and at J to 5 bases, leaving 7 bases not matched to a gene. The CDR3 totals 14 residues. The CDR3: CAISPGTGIETQYF. The DNA of the CDR3 is TGTGCCATCAGCCCCGGGACAGGGATCGAGACCCAGTACTTC.

CDR3 sequence reads: CASSYRVRAVSYEQYF. CDR3 DNA sequence: TGTGCCAGCAGTTACCGCGTTCGCGCGGTTTCCTACGAGCAGTACTTC. J is TRBJ2-7 and V is TRBV6-5; D is unresolved. This CDR3 is built from 16 residues. Per the germline V gene, CDR1 is MNHEY and CDR2 is SVGAGI. Trimming took 2 bases from V and 1 from J, leaving 15 bases between them.

This clone was observed once. The V gene is TRBV19, the J gene TRBJ2-5; D is perhaps TRBD1 (5 bases). The CDR3 sequence is 13 residues long. Germline CDR1 reads LNHDA; CDR2 reads SQIVND (reference sequence). V was trimmed by 3 bases and J by 3 bases, leaving 8 bases between them. DNA for the CDR3: TGTGCCAGTAGTATTGTCAGGGAAGAGACCCAGTACTTC. Protein sequence: CASSIVREETQYF.

The chain combines TRBV7-8 with TRBJ1-5, with TRBD1 matching 9 bases. Trimming took 6 bases from V and 5 from J; bases not matched to a gene: 11. Germline V gene data show CDR1 as SGHVS and CDR2 as FQNEAQ. The CDR3 sequence is 16 residues long. The CDR3 nucleotides read TGTGCCAGCAGTCTCACCGGGACAGGGAATGATCAGCCCCAGCATTTT. Amino acids: CASSLTGTGNDQPQHF.

This clone was observed a handful of times. This chain joins TRBV6-1 and TRBJ1-1; 7 bases align to TRBD1. The germline V gene has CDR1 MNHNS and CDR2 SASEGT. CDR3 length: 14 amino acids. Trimming took 6 bases from V and 1 from J; bases not matched to a gene: 5. In DNA, the CDR3 is TGTGCCAGCAGCGGCGGACAGGCGAACACTGAAGCTTTCTTT. Translation: CASSGGQANTEAFF.

The chain is built from TRBV5-8 and TRBJ1-2, with 9 nucleotides matching TRBD1. V gave up 2 bases and J gave up 5 bases; unmatched junction bases: 4. The germline V gene has CDR1 SGHTS and CDR2 YDEGEE. The CDR3 has 14 residues. The CDR3 sequence: CASSLPGTGYGYTF. CDR3 DNA: TGTGCCAGCAGCTTACCCGGGACAGGGTATGGCTACACCTTC.